The TCR beta chain described here comes from a study of OX40 agonist ivuxolimab in advanced cancers. Describing the broader study: Ivuxolimab, which targeted the costimulatory receptor OX40 (CD134), was an agonistic, fully human IgG2 monoclonal antibody. Among the 50 to 55 dose-escalation patients, about 19 had hepatocellular carcinoma, about 15 melanoma, 9 renal cell carcinoma and 9 head and neck cancer. Partial responses occurred in three dose-escalation patients, of whom one had hepatocellular carcinoma and two had cutaneous melanoma. In the dose-escalation cohort, approximately 82% of patients were male, and the mean age was approximately 64 years, with a range of about 23 to 85. Peripheral TCRbeta sequencing aimed to test whether ivuxolimab altered TCR sequence diversity and caused clonal T-cell expansion. The paper describes the monotherapy dose-escalation part (N ≈ 51 patients) of the phase I trial of ivuxolimab. Patients were allowed to have had prior anti-PD-1, anti-PD-L1 or anti-CTLA-4 therapy, and 30% to 50% of the dose-escalation patients had previously received checkpoint inhibitors. Intravenous ivuxolimab was administered to patients every 2 weeks at six dose levels: 0.01, 0.1, 0.3, 1.5, 3 and 10 mg/kg.

Patients with autoimmune disease history or receiving systemic immunosuppression were excluded from the trial. Peripheral blood for TCR sequencing was drawn from every dose cohort at baseline, at cycle 4 day 1 and at cycle 7 day 1. The samples were drawn from a first-in-human, open-label, multicenter phase I dose-escalation trial of ivuxolimab. Adults with locally advanced or metastatic head and neck squamous cell, hepatocellular, melanoma or renal cell carcinoma were enrolled in the trial. CD4+ and CD8+ T cells were sorted separately from peripheral blood before TCR sequencing. Concerning this clone itself: There is no known antigen for this receptor. Qualities for individual bases were not recorded, and no much larger clone is one base off.

The CDR3, cysteine through phenylalanine, is 12 amino acids long. CDR3 DNA only is kept here, 36 bases in frame from base 1. V was cut back by 8 bases and J by 0 bases, leaving a gap of 8 bases between them. CDR1 and CDR2 are drawn from the germline V gene: MDHEN, SYDVKM. To sequence the TCRbeta CDR3 region, genomic DNA was isolated from the sorted cells. The immunoSEQ Assay was used for sequencing of TCRbeta CDR3 regions. TCRdb provides this immuneACCESS table in a form limited to in-frame rearrangements. Some clones are lacking; in checked studies, under half of them reflect an unresolved V gene, and why the rest are absent is not known. Counted in this sample were around 50,000 clones; 80% to 90% of them appeared once. 1.8% of the sample goes to the ten largest clones. Beyond this particular receptor, the publication reports: Which antigens the clonally expanded peripheral T cells were specific for was not determined. In partial responders in the 0.1-3.0 mg/kg groups, normalized peripheral clonal expansion was found to be among the lowest, especially among CD8+ T cells. Low levels of normalized T-cell clonal expansion were also seen in some nonresponding patients. Clonal expansion of both CD4+ and CD8+ blood T cells was observed from baseline to week 6 at doses 0.1 to 3.0 mg/kg. On average, CD8+ T cells showed more expanded clones than CD4+ T cells after ivuxolimab.

The material was CD4+ or CD8+ T cells sorted from blood, obtained in a trial of the OX40 agonist ivuxolimab. This receptor was identified in an adult with an advanced solid tumor such as melanoma, head and neck, liver or kidney cancer. This chain joins TRBV28 to TRBJ2-7; the D segment could be TRBD1, given 6 matching bases. The DNA is TGTGCCAGCCGGGACAACTCCTACGAGCAGTACTTC. Its coded protein is CASRDNSYEQYF.